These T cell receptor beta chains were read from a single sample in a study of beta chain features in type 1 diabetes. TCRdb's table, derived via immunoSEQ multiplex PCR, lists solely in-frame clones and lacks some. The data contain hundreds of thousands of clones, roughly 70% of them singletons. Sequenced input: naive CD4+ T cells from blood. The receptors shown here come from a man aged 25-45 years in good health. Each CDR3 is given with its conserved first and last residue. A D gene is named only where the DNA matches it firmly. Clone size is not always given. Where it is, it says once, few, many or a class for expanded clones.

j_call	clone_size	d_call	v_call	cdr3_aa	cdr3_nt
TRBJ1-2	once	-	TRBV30	CAWRQRTEGYTF	TGTGCCTGGAGGCAGCGGACCGAAGGCTACACCTTC
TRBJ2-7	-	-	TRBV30	CAWSVMGIWYEQYF	TGTGCCTGGAGTGTAATGGGTATTTGGTACGAGCAGTACTTC
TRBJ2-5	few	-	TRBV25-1	CASSLLGGETQYF	TGTGCCAGCAGTTTATTGGGTGGGGAGACCCAGTACTTC
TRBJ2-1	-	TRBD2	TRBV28	CASSLGTSGRGEQFF	TGTGCCAGCAGTTTAGGGACTAGTGGCAGAGGGGAGCAGTTCTTC
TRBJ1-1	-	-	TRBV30	CAWKEMNTEAFF	TGTGCCTGGAAAGAGATGAACACTGAAGCTTTCTTT
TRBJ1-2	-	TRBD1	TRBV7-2	CASSRQGTNINYGYTF	TGTGCCAGCTCCCGACAGGGAACCAATATTAACTATGGCTACACCTTC
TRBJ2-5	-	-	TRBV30	CAWSVSQGKYF	TGTGCCTGGAGTGTAAGCCAGGGGAAGTACTTC
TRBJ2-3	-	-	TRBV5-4	CASSLDSTDTQYF	TGTGCCAGCAGCTTGGACTCCACAGATACGCAGTATTTT
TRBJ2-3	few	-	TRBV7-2	CASSPRSRADTQYF	TGTGCCAGCAGCCCCCGTAGCCGGGCAGATACGCAGTATTTT
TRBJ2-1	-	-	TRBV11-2	CASSLTTAYYNEQFF	TGTGCCAGCAGCTTGACGACAGCATACTACAATGAGCAGTTCTTC
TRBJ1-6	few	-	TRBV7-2	CASSLERGSPLHF	TGTGCCAGCAGCCTGGAGAGGGGTTCACCCCTCCACTTT
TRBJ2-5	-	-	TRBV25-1	CASRGANQETQYF	TGTGCCAGCAGGGGAGCCAACCAAGAGACCCAGTACTTC
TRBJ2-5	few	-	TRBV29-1	CSVEGILYQETQYF	TGCAGCGTTGAAGGGATCCTGTACCAAGAGACCCAGTACTTC
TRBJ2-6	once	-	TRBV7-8	CASRDKPGANVLTF	TGTGCCAGCAGGGACAAACCTGGGGCCAACGTCCTGACTTTC
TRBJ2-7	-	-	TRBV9	CASSTTGIGWTDYEQYF	TGTGCCAGCAGCACTACAGGGATAGGATGGACGGACTACGAGCAGTACTTC
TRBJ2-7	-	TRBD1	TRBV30	CAWSERTGSSHEQYF	TGTGCCTGGAGTGAAAGGACAGGTTCTTCTCACGAGCAGTACTTC
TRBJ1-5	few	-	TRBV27	CASRRRENQPQHF	TGTGCCAGCAGAAGACGGGAGAATCAGCCCCAGCATTTT
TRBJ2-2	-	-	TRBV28	CASSSVAPTGELFF	TGTGCCAGCAGTTCAGTAGCGCCGACCGGGGAGCTGTTTTTT
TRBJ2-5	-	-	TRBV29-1	CSVRGTGTQYF	TGCAGCGTCCGGGGCACGGGGACCCAGTACTTC
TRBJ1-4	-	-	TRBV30	CAWSVGPLGEKLFF	TGTGCCTGGAGCGTGGGACCATTGGGGGAAAAACTGTTTTTT
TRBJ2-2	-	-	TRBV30	CAWTPEAGELFF	TGTGCCTGGACCCCGGAGGCCGGGGAGCTGTTTTTT
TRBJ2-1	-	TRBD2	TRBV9	CASSVRAGVAYNEQFF	TGTGCCAGCAGCGTTCGAGCGGGAGTGGCGTACAATGAGCAGTTCTTC
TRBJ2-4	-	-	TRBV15	CATSRSPQGVENIQYF	TGTGCCACCAGCAGGTCCCCTCAGGGTGTGGAAAACATTCAGTACTTC
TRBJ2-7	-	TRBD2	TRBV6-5	CASRPSAGGTDEQYF	TGTGCCAGCAGGCCTTCAGCGGGGGGAACGGACGAGCAGTACTTC
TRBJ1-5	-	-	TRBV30	CAWSVLGLSNQPQHF	TGTGCCTGGAGTGTCTTGGGTTTGAGCAATCAGCCCCAGCATTTT
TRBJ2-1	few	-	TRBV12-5	CASGGGTGSSYNEQFF	TGTGCTAGTGGCGGTGGAACAGGGAGCTCCTACAATGAGCAGTTCTTC
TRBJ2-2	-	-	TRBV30	CAWRSQLNTGELFF	TGTGCCTGGAGAAGTCAGTTGAACACCGGGGAGCTGTTTTTT
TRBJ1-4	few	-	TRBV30	CAWSVKSGEKLFF	TGTGCCTGGAGTGTAAAGTCCGGTGAAAAACTGTTTTTT
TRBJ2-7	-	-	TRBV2	CASRAGSYEQYF	TGTGCCAGCAGGGCAGGGAGCTACGAGCAGTACTTC
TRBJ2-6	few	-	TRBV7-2	CASSSPGGANVLTF	TGTGCCAGCAGCTCTCCAGGTGGGGCCAACGTCCTGACTTTC
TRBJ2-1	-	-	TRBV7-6	CASSLGSPIYNEQFF	TGTGCCAGCAGCTTGGGGTCTCCGATCTACAATGAGCAGTTCTTC
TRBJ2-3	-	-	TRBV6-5	CASSYKATGFTDTQYF	TGTGCCAGCAGTTACAAGGCCACAGGGTTCACAGATACGCAGTATTTT
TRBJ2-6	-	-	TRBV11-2	CASSPLGRPGANVLTF	TGTGCCAGCAGCCCGTTAGGGCGACCTGGGGCCAACGTCCTGACTTTC
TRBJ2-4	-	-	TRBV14	CASSQDSRNIQYF	TGTGCCAGCAGCCAAGATTCTAGGAACATTCAGTACTTC
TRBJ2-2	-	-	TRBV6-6	CASSRIHTGELFF	TGTGCCAGCAGTCGCATTCACACCGGGGAGCTGTTTTTT
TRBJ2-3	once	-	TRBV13	CASSFKWGGPEDTQYF	TGTGCCAGCAGCTTCAAGTGGGGGGGGCCTGAGGATACGCAGTATTTT
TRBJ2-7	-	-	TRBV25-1	CASSGVRDPPYEQYF	TGTGCCAGCAGTGGCGTCCGGGATCCGCCTTACGAGCAGTACTTC
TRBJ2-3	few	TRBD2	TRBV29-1	CSSGTSLDTQYF	TGCAGCAGCGGGACTTCCCTAGATACGCAGTATTTT
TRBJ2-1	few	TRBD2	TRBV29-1	CSVVAGVPYNEQFF	TGCAGCGTTGTTGCGGGGGTCCCCTACAATGAGCAGTTCTTC
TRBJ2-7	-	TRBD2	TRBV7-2	CASSLTGTSGYEQYF	TGTGCCAGCAGCTTAACCGGGACTAGCGGCTACGAGCAGTACTTC
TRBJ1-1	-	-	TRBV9	CASSVQGQGTEAFF	TGTGCCAGCAGCGTTCAGGGGCAGGGGACTGAAGCTTTCTTT
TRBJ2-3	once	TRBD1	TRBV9	CASSVAGTGNTDTQYF	TGTGCCAGCAGCGTAGCGGGGACAGGGAACACAGATACGCAGTATTTT
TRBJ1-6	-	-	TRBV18	CASSPPRTVNSPLHF	TGTGCCAGCTCACCTCCCCGGACGGTCAATTCACCCCTCCACTTT
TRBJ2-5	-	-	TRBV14	CASSQNWGTQYF	TGTGCCAGCAGCCAGAATTGGGGGACCCAGTACTTC
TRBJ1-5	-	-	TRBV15	CATSSSPPKTKLAQHF	TGTGCCACCAGCTCATCGCCCCCCAAAACCAAACTTGCCCAGCATTTT
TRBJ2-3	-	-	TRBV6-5	CASSYRGTDTQYF	TGTGCCAGCAGTTACCGCGGCACAGATACGCAGTATTTT